This TCR beta chain was documented in a study of CXCR3-negative and CXCR3-positive naive CD8 T cells. Study-wide background: Summed over all libraries, TRB reads came to approximately 140 million, with about 1.5 +/- 0.3 million per library. Study results and limitations: Similar TRBV-TRBJ gene usage was seen in naive CXCR3-negative and CXCR3-positive cells, but not in memory cells.

The germline gives CDR1 DFQATT, CDR2 SNEGSKA (reference sequence). The CDR3 loop spans 18 amino acids. On this clonotype itself: Its antigen is undetermined.

The method, 5' RACE with UMI labels, was used to prepare the TRB cDNA libraries. TCRdb reprocessed the 5' RACE reads and keeps a single row for each CDR3 protein, giving no DNA. Its clone listing holds fewer than 80,000 distinct CDR3 sequences. The V gene is TRBV20-1, the J gene TRBJ2-3; TCRdb's D call, TRBD2, is unchecked because there is no DNA. Sequenced material: naive CXCR3- CD8+ T cells from blood. Stated subset: CD45RO-CCR7+CD27+CD95- naive CD8+ T cells lacking CXCR3 (TNR3-). The receptor was derived from a human donor in good health. Some clones in this sample may be carry-over from other donors' samples. The CDR3 sequence: CSASDPPPGLEITDTQYF.